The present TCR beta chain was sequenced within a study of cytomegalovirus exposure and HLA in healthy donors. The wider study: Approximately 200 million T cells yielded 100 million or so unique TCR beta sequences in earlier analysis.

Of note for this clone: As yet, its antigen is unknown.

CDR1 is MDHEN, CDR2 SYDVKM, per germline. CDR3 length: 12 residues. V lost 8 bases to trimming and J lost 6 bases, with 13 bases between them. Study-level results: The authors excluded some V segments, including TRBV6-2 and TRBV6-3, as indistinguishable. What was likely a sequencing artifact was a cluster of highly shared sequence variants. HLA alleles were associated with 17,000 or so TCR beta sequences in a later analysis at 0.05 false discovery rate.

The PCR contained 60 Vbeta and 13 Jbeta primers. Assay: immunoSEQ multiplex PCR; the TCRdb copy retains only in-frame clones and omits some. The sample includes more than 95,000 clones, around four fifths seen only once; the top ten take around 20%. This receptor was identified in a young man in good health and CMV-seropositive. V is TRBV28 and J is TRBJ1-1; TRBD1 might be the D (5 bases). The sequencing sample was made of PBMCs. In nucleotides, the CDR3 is TGTGCCAGCGGAGTCAGGGTTTCTGAAGCTTTCTTT. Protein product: CASGVRVSEAFF.